Below, one TCR beta chain is given with its context. The V gene's germline CDR1 is MNHEY and CDR2 SVGAGI. CDR3 length: 14 residues. The V end lost 0 bases, the J end lost 9 bases, and 12 bases lay between the germline ends. These data originate in a study of CD8 T cells in Susac syndrome. Reverse transcription of about 0.5 to 1 ug RNA was carried out with random hexamers. In TCRdb, the immunoSEQ multiplex PCR reads were re-called with MiXCR into one record per CDR3 protein. Here the sample spans 150,000 to 200,000 distinct CDR3 sequences, under 95% being singletons. Sequencing input: CD4+ T cells from PBMCs. This TCR was sampled from a human donor with Susac syndrome. V usage is TRBV6-5 and J usage is TRBJ1-5; TRBD1 is a possible D gene (5 bases). This chain's CDR3 is CASSYSVGTLPQHF. The CDR3 DNA reads as TGTGCCAGCAGTTACTCGGTGGGGACGCTGCCCCAGCATTTT.